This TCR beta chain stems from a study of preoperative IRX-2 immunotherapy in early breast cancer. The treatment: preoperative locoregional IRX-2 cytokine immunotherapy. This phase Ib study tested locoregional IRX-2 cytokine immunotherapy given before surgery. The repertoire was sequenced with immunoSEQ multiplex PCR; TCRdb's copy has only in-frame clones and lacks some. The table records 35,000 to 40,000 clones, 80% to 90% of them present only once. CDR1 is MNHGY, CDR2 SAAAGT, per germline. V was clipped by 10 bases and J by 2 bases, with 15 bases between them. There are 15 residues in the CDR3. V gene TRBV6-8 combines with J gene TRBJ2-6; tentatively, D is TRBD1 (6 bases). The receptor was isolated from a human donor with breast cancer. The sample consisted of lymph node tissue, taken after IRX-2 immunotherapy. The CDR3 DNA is TGTGCCATCAGATCAGGGGACCCTGGGGCCAACGTCCTGACTTTC. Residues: CAIRSGDPGANVLTF.